This is a list of T cell receptor beta chains from one sample in a study of blood T cell repertoires in COVID-19. Libraries were prepared by immunoSEQ multiplex PCR; TCRdb keeps only in-frame clonotypes and omits some of them. The sample has 250,000 or so clones; roughly 85% are singletons. Sequenced material: PBMCs or T cells enriched from blood (not recorded which). The receptors were sampled from a young man who had recovered from COVID-19. Both conserved end residues are part of each CDR3. The D gene is left open where the match is weak.

v_gene: TRBV25-1; d_gene: NA; len: 13; j_gene: TRBJ1-1; CDR3nt: TGTGCCAGCATGGGGTGGGGGGACACTGAAGCTTTCTTT; CDR3aa: CASMGWGDTEAFF
v_gene: TRBV2; d_gene: NA; len: 14; j_gene: TRBJ2-2; CDR3nt: TGTGCCAGCGGGGGACTCCCGTTGACGGGGGAGCTGTTTTTT; CDR3aa: CASGGLPLTGELFF
v_gene: TRBV20-1; d_gene: NA; len: 13; j_gene: TRBJ1-2; CDR3nt: TGCAGTGCTAGTGTGGCAGGGGCTGACGGCTACACCTTC; CDR3aa: CSASVAGADGYTF
v_gene: TRBV3-1/TRBV3-2; d_gene: NA; len: 13; j_gene: TRBJ2-3; CDR3nt: TGTGCCAGCAGCCAACGGTCCACAGATACGCAGTATTTT; CDR3aa: CASSQRSTDTQYF
v_gene: TRBV6-4; d_gene: TRBD2; len: 15; j_gene: TRBJ2-1; CDR3nt: TGTGCCAGCAGGCTAGAAGGGACTAGTCGGAATGAGCAGTTCTTC; CDR3aa: CASRLEGTSRNEQFF
v_gene: TRBV6-5; d_gene: NA; len: 15; j_gene: TRBJ2-7; CDR3nt: TGTGCCAGCAGTTACCAGGGGGGCGATCCCTACGAGCAGTACTTC; CDR3aa: CASSYQGGDPYEQYF
v_gene: TRBV25-1; d_gene: TRBD1; len: 15; j_gene: TRBJ1-1; CDR3nt: TGTGCCAGCAGTGGGGGGAAGACAGGGATCACTGAAGCTTTCTTT; CDR3aa: CASSGGKTGITEAFF
v_gene: TRBV4-2; d_gene: NA; len: 15; j_gene: TRBJ2-7; CDR3nt: TGTGCCAGCAGCCCCCTTAGCGGAACCTCCTACGAGCAGTACTTC; CDR3aa: CASSPLSGTSYEQYF
v_gene: TRBV5-6; d_gene: NA; len: 14; j_gene: TRBJ1-1; CDR3nt: TGTGCCAGCAGCTTGGTGACAGGCCTGCCTGAAGCTTTCTTT; CDR3aa: CASSLVTGLPEAFF
v_gene: TRBV6-4; d_gene: NA; len: 18; j_gene: TRBJ2-1; CDR3nt: TGTGCCAGCAGTCTGGAAGCTTGGACTCCCTTCGGCTACAATGAGCAGTTCTTC; CDR3aa: CASSLEAWTPFGYNEQFF
v_gene: TRBV18; d_gene: TRBD1; len: 13; j_gene: TRBJ2-5; CDR3nt: TGTGCCAGCTCAAGGGACAGGGGAGAGACCCAGTACTTC; CDR3aa: CASSRDRGETQYF